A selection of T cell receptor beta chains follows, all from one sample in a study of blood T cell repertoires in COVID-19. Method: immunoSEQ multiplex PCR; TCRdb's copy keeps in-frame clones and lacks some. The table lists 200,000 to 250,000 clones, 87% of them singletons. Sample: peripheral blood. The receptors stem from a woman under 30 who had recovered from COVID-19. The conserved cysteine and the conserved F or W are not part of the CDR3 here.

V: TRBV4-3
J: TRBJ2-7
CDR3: ASSQDRSVSLSSYEQY

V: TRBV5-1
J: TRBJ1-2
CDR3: ASSLGQRGYT

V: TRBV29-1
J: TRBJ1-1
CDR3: SVEWDRVTEAF

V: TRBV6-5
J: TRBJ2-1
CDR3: ASSYSETSGFYEQF

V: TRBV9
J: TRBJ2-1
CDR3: ASSEGLAGGHLSYNEQF

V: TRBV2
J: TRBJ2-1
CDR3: ASSRGHEQF

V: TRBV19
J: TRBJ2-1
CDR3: ASSKHAGTSGTVSSYNEQF

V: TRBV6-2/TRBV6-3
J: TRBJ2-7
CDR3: ASSYHSSGSHEQY

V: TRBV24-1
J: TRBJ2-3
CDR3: ATSDSSGSLSDTQY

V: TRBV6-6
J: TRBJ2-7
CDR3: ASSTPGTAYEQY

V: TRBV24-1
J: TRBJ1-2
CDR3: ATATVGTENGYT

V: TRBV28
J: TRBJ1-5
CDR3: ASSRGGGSGNQPQH

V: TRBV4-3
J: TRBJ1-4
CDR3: ASSLYTATNEKLF

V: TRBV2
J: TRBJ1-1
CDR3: ASSGTGTGASEAF

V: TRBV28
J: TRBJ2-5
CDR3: ASSPLWASSGRAEKGETQY

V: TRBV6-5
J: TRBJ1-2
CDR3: ASSYRAVGGYT

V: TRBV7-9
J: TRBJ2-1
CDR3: ASSLGGSPGEQF

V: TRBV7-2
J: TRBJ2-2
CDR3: ASSLSPTSGNAGELF

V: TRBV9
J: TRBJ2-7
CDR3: ASSVGSGTSGRSLSEEQY

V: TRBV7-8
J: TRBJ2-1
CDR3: ASSPRTSGDNEQF

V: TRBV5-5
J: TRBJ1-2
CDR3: ASSLTTGHNPNYGYT

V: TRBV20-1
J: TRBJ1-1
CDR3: SASTRGGNTEAF

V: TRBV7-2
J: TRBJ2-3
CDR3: ASSRVGGQGDTQY

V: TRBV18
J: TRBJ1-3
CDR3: ASSRQRTGSGNTIY

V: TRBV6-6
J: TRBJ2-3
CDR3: ASSYTQGRADTQY

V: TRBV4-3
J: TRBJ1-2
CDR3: ASSQDGAIPPYGYT

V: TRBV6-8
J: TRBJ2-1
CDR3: ASSYQTTSGSHEQF

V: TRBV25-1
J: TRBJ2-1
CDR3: ASSDPPFNEQF

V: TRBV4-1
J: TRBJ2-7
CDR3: ASSHLFGSEQY

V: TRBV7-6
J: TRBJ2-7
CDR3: ASSASVTQGPAYEQY

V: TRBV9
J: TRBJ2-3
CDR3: ASSPPSGTDTQY

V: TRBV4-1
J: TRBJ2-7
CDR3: ASSQVGTGEYEQY

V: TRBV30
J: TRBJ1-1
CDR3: AWAQGHEAF

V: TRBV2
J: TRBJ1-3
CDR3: ASSETASGNTIY

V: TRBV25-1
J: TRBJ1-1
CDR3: ASSAGFRPEAF

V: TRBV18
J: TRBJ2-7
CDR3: ASSRDVGYEQY

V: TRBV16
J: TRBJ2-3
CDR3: ASSLTPLRADTQY

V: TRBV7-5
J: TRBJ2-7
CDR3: VRSLVFWASGLYEQY

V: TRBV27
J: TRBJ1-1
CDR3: ASSLTSYTEAF

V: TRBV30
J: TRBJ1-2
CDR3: AWSDGTGRYYGYT